The 28 T cell receptor beta chains in this list originate from one sample, sequenced in a study of cytomegalovirus exposure and HLA in healthy donors. Primers for the PCR totalled 60 Vbeta and 13 Jbeta. The method was immunoSEQ multiplex PCR; TCRdb's version includes in-frame clones alone and lacks a portion of them. The sample consists of 180,000 or so clones, about four fifths of them appearing once. The source material was PBMCs. The receptors come from a boy aged 2 to 9 in good health and CMV-seronegative.

The V call is TRBV23-1, the J call TRBJ2-7; perhaps TRBD1 as D (6 bases). TRBV23-1 is an open reading frame, and its role is uncertain. Trimming stripped 0 bases from V and 0 bases from J, with 12 bases between. The length of the CDR3 is 16 residues. The CDR3 region has the DNA TGCGCCAGCAGTCAATCTCGACAGGCCAGCTCCTACGAGCAGTACTTC. It is translated as CASSQSRQASSYEQYF.

This chain connects TRBV9 to TRBJ2-3; 7 positions match TRBD1. The germline V gene has CDR1 SGDLS and CDR2 YYNGEE. V shed 0 bases, J shed 3 bases, and the junction held 10 bases outside the gene matches. This CDR3 has 17 amino acids. This chain's CDR3 is CASSVVSQGTETDTQYF. CDR3 bases: TGTGCCAGCAGCGTAGTGAGTCAGGGGACAGAGACAGATACGCAGTATTTT.

The rearrangement uses TRBV27 and TRBJ1-1; weak D call: TRBD1 (6 bases). V lost 4 bases and J 11 bases, leaving 14 bases between the germline ends. This CDR3 has 12 amino acids. The germline V gene has CDR1 MNHEY and CDR2 SMNVEV (reference sequence). In DNA, the CDR3 is TGTGCCAGCAGTTCTACAGGGATTGAGGCTTTCTTT. Its protein product is CASSSTGIEAFF.

On this clone itself: Distinct nucleotide sequences in the sample also encode this CDR3. The chain links TRBV7-3 to TRBJ2-3, with 10 bases that match TRBD2. The CDR3 consists of 15 residues. Looked up from germline, CDR1 is SGHTA and CDR2 is FQGTGA. After removal of 5 bases from V and 0 bases from J, the junction contained 2 bases not matched to a gene. CDR3 sequence (DNA): TGTGCCAGCAGCCTGACTAGCGGGAGCACAGATACGCAGTATTTT. Translation gives CASSLTSGSTDTQYF.

The chain has TRBV5-5 and TRBJ2-7, with a tentative D call TRBD2 (5 bases). Germline assignment: CDR1 SGHKS and CDR2 YYEKEE (reference sequence). Trimming cost V 2 bases and J 3 bases, with 12 bases left between them. The CDR3 length is 14 residues. CDR3 residues: CASSFTLEVYEQYF. The CDR3 DNA reads TGTGCCAGCAGCTTCACACTAGAGGTCTACGAGCAGTACTTC.

The gene calls are TRBV4-2 and TRBJ1-5; maybe TRBD1 (6 bases). The V gene lost 5 bases and the J gene lost 0 bases, with 11 bases spanning the gap. The CDR3 extends over 15 amino acids. Germline V lookup: CDR1 LGHNA, CDR2 YNFKEQ. CDR3 coding DNA: TGTGCCAGCAGCGAGGGGGGGCCTAGCAATCAGCCCCAGCATTTT. Protein: CASSEGGPSNQPQHF.

J is TRBJ1-2 and V is TRBV25-1; D ambiguous. CDR1 and CDR2 (germline): MGHDK, SYGVNS. There are 13 residues in the CDR3. Between the trimmed V and J ends, which lost 0 bases and 5 bases, there was a span of 7 bases. The CDR3, as DNA: TGTGCCAGCAGTGAATATGACAAGTATGGCTACACCTTC. It yields the protein CASSEYDKYGYTF.

The chain couples TRBV9 to TRBJ2-2, with D maybe TRBD2 (6 bases). Trimming removed 0 bases from V and 6 bases from J, with 9 bases in between. The CDR3 length is 14 residues. Germline CDR1 reads SGDLS; CDR2 reads YYNGEE. CDR3 protein: CASSVEPGAGELFF. CDR3 bases: TGTGCCAGCAGCGTAGAACCGGGGGCCGGGGAGCTGTTTTTT.

This clone appeared a few times. This chain joins TRBV7-8 and TRBJ2-1; 8 nucleotides match TRBD2. V trimming: 1 base; J trimming: 9 bases; junction bases outside the gene matches: 11. CDR1 and CDR2 from the germline V gene are SGHVS and FQNEAQ. This CDR3 is built from 16 residues. The CDR3 nucleotides are TGTGCCAGCAGCTTAGGGTACCGGGGGGGCACCGGTGAGCAGTTCTTC. Translation: CASSLGYRGGTGEQFF.

The chain couples TRBV12-5 to TRBJ2-3; 13 bases agree with TRBD2. The germline V gene has CDR1 LGHNT and CDR2 FRNRAP. V was clipped by 1 base and J by 3 bases; unmatched bases: 1. The length of the CDR3 is 16 residues. CDR3 protein: CASGLGTSGGTDTQYF. For the CDR3, the DNA is TGTGCTAGTGGTTTGGGGACTAGCGGGGGAACAGATACGCAGTATTTT.

V and J are TRBV2 and TRBJ1-6; a possible D gene is TRBD1 (6 bases). The length of the CDR3 is 15 residues. V lost 10 bases to trimming and J lost 7 bases, with 20 bases between them. Germline V lookup: CDR1 SNHLY, CDR2 FYNNEI. The CDR3 spells CATSRSTGSNSPLHF. The CDR3, as DNA: TGTGCCACCTCCCGAAGTACAGGGAGCAATTCACCCCTCCACTTT.

This chain links TRBV6-1 with TRBJ2-3; D unresolved. Germline V gene data show CDR1 as MNHNS and CDR2 as SASEGT. The CDR3 is 14 amino acids. Trimming pared 3 bases from V and 1 base from J, leaving 8 bases between. CDR3 bases: TGTGCCAGCAGTGACATAGCACGCACAGATACGCAGTATTTT. Its translation is CASSDIARTDTQYF.

For the CDR3, the DNA is TGTGCCAGCAGCTTAAACAGGGTTGGTTTCTTT. Amino acid sequence: CASSLNRVGFF. This chain joins TRBV11-2 and TRBJ1-1; tentatively, D is TRBD1 (6 bases). CDR3 length: 11 amino acids. V shed 2 bases and J shed 13 bases, with 11 bases lying between them. Germline lookup yields CDR1 SGHAT and CDR2 FQNNGV.

The count of this clone is one. The gene calls are TRBV7-8 and TRBJ2-3, with 8 nucleotides matching TRBD2. CDR3 size: 14 residues. From germline, CDR1 is SGHVS and CDR2 FQNEAQ. V shed 5 bases and J 8 bases; nucleotides not matched to a gene: 9. CDR3 residues: CASSPARTSGTQYF. In DNA form, the CDR3 reads TGTGCCAGCAGCCCAGCCCGCACTAGCGGTACGCAGTATTTT.

The chain uses TRBV6-5 and TRBJ1-6, with D possibly TRBD1 on 5 matching bases. This CDR3 region has 16 residues. V lost 0 bases to trimming and J lost 10 bases, with 16 bases between them. Per germline, CDR1 MNHEY and CDR2 SVGAGI. CDR3 coding DNA: TGTGCCAGCAGTTACTCGATTGTCCAGGGTGGGTCACCCCTCCACTTT. Protein: CASSYSIVQGGSPLHF.

The J gene is TRBJ2-7, the V gene TRBV6-5; 9 positions match TRBD2. Germline trimming cut 10 bases from V and 6 bases from J; bases unmatched to any gene: 10. There are 13 residues in the CDR3. Germline loops: CDR1 MNHEY, CDR2 SVGAGI. The CDR3: CATSGTSSFEQYF. Written as DNA, the CDR3 is TGTGCCACCTCCGGGACTAGCAGCTTCGAGCAGTACTTC.

This rearrangement joins TRBV5-8 to TRBJ2-1; 12 nucleotides line up with TRBD2. This CDR3 region has 15 residues. Germline CDR1 reads SGHTS; CDR2 reads YDEGEE. V gave up 3 bases and J gave up 6 bases; unmatched junction bases: 4. This CDR3 is CASSSTSGGTNEQFF. CDR3 nucleotide sequence: TGTGCCAGCAGCTCTACTAGCGGGGGGACCAATGAGCAGTTCTTC.

J is TRBJ1-6 and V is TRBV28; tentatively, D is TRBD1 (6 bases). CDR3 length: 14 residues. CDR1 is MDHEN, CDR2 SYDVKM, per germline. V lost 6 bases to trimming and J lost 10 bases, with 16 bases between them. The CDR3 here is CASRPHHRASPLHF. The CDR3, as DNA: TGTGCCAGCAGACCACACCACAGGGCATCACCCCTCCACTTT.

This chain joins TRBV7-8 and TRBJ1-4; D unclear. Germline V gene lookup returns CDR1 SGHVS and CDR2 FQNEAQ. The ends were cut back, 0 bases at V and 4 bases at J, with 12 bases in the middle. The CDR3 runs 16 residues. The CDR3 nucleotides read TGTGCCAGCAGCTTAGCAGCAAGTACTTTTAATGAAAAACTGTTTTTT. Translation gives CASSLAASTFNEKLFF.

This sequence joins TRBV7-2 and TRBJ2-3; TRBD2 matches 11 bases. After removal of 1 base from V and 7 bases from J, the junction contained 4 bases not matched to a gene. CDR1 SGHTA and CDR2 FQGNSA come from the germline V gene. The CDR3 contains 15 residues. The CDR3 region is CASSLVTSGGNTQYF. The CDR3 DNA follows: TGTGCCAGCAGCTTAGTCACTAGCGGGGGAAATACGCAGTATTTT. Full variable domain (rest looked up from reference TRBV7-2 and TRBJ2-3): GAGVSQSPSNKVTEKGKDVELRCDPISGHTALYWYRQSLGQGLEFLIYFQGNSAPDKSGLPSDRFSAERTGGSVSTLTIQRTQQEDSAVYLCASSLVTSGGNTQYFGPGTRLTVL.

As to this clone: One junction end disagrees with the germline gene, perhaps due to a read error. V is TRBV19 and J is TRBJ1-1; 8 bases agree with TRBD1. This CDR3 is 13 amino acids long. Germline lookup yields CDR1 LNHDA and CDR2 SQIVND (reference sequence). Here the CDR3 DNA reads TGTGCCAGTAGTATTTATCCCCGACAGGGGATGCTCTTT. It specifies CASSIYPRQGMLF.

This clone was recorded once. The CDR3: CASSRQTGELFF. The DNA for the CDR3 is TGTGCCAGTAGTAGACAGACCGGGGAGCTGTTTTTT. The chain combines TRBV19 with TRBJ2-2; perhaps TRBD1 as D (5 bases). CDR1 LNHDA and CDR2 SQIVND come from the germline V gene (reference sequence). Trimming removed 4 bases from V and 5 bases from J, with 5 bases in between. There are 12 residues in the CDR3. The full variable domain, with the rest looked up from reference TRBV19 and TRBJ2-2, is DGGITQSPKYLFRKEGQNVTLSCEQNLNHDAMYWYRQDPGQGLRLIYYSQIVNDFQKGDIAEGYSVSREKKESFPLTVTSAQKNPTAFYLCASSRQTGELFFGEGSRLTVL.

This clone was found a few times. The rearrangement joins TRBV9 to TRBJ2-4; TRBD2 matches 11 bases. Germline V gene lookup returns CDR1 SGDLS and CDR2 YYNGEE. With 1 base clipped from V and 0 bases from J, the junction kept 6 bases outside the gene matches. CDR3 length: 18 residues. For the CDR3, the DNA is TGTGCCAGCAGCGTATCTAGCGGGGGGACTCTAGCCAAAAACATTCAGTACTTC. Protein sequence: CASSVSSGGTLAKNIQYF.

CDR3 nucleotide sequence: TGCAGCGTTGAATTATCAGGGATAGGCTATGGCTACACCTTC. Amino acids: CSVELSGIGYGYTF. The chain links TRBV29-1 to TRBJ1-2; tentatively, D is TRBD1 (5 bases). Germline CDR1 reads SQVTM; CDR2 reads ANQGSEA. Trimming left V 2 bases short and J 4 bases short, with 14 bases between. The CDR3 runs to 14 residues.

This clone was seen more than once but under ten times. The chain has TRBV7-9 and TRBJ1-4; 9 bases match TRBD1. The CDR3 is made up of 14 amino acids. CDR1 and CDR2 from the germline V gene are SEHNR and FQNEAQ (reference sequence). After removal of 5 bases from V and 8 bases from J, the junction contained 6 bases not matched to a gene. The CDR3 DNA follows: TGTGCCAGCAGCCTGGACAGGGGAAACGAAAAACTGTTTTTT. Protein: CASSLDRGNEKLFF.

This clone has only one observation. This chain links TRBV2 with TRBJ2-5; 8 bases fit TRBD1. V shed 7 bases and J 2 bases; nucleotides not matched to a gene: 6. Germline assignment: CDR1 SNHLY and CDR2 FYNNEI. The CDR3 loop spans 14 amino acids. Here the CDR3 DNA reads TGTGCCAGCACGCTTCGGACAGGGCAAGAGACCCAGTACTTC. Its translation: CASTLRTGQETQYF.

This chain links TRBV9 with TRBJ1-2, with 7 bases lining up with TRBD1. Per the germline V gene, CDR1 is SGDLS and CDR2 is YYNGEE. The CDR3 sequence is 14 residues long. Losses at the gene ends were 4 bases for V and 3 bases for J; bases not matched to a gene: 6. The CDR3 DNA reads TGTGCCAGCAGCCGAGGGGGCGAAGACTATGGCTACACCTTC. Translated, it gives CASSRGGEDYGYTF.

V usage is TRBV5-1 and J usage is TRBJ2-2; no clear D. Looked up from germline, CDR1 is SGHRS and CDR2 is YFSETQ. The V gene lost 0 bases and the J gene lost 4 bases, with 7 bases spanning the gap. The CDR3 has 14 residues. Written as DNA, the CDR3 is TGCGCCAGCAGCTTGGGACGGAGCACCGGGGAGCTGTTTTTT. Translating gives CASSLGRSTGELFF.